These 16 T cell receptor beta chains originate from one sample sequenced in a study of T-cell memory formation after mild COVID-19. MiXCR, run by TCRdb on the 5' RACE reads, gives a single entry per CDR3 protein. The sample lists around 260,000 distinct CDR3 sequences, about a sixth seen once, with 22% in the top ten. The material sequenced was PBMCs or a T cell subset sorted from them (not recorded which). These receptor sequences come from a young man who had mild COVID-19 (a few samples of this study predate the infection). Cell type and time point are not known.

This clonotype was found many times. The CDR3 sequence is CSARGGNIQYF. DNA of the CDR3: TGCAGTGCTAGGGGGGGGAACATTCAGTACTTC. This chain joins TRBV20-1 and TRBJ2-4, with 7 nucleotides matching TRBD2. The CDR3 spans 11 residues. Germline V gene data show CDR1 as DFQATT and CDR2 as SNEGSKA (reference sequence). With V trimmed by 3 bases and J by 7 bases, 0 bases remained unmatched.

This clonotype was seen a handful of times. The chain links TRBV20-1 to TRBJ2-7, with D possibly TRBD2 on 5 matching bases. This CDR3 has 17 amino acids. Germline assignment: CDR1 DFQATT and CDR2 SNEGSKA (reference sequence). Trimming removed 3 bases at V and 1 base at J, with 22 bases between. The CDR3 DNA reads TGCAGTGCTAGTGGTAGAACTAGTCGGTCAGGATCCTACGAGCAGTACGTC. This encodes CSASGRTSRSGSYEQYV.

In this sample, this clonotype turned up a few times. This chain connects TRBV9 to TRBJ2-7; 9 nucleotides line up with TRBD1. V lost 4 bases, J lost 5 bases, and 13 bases stayed unmatched. Germline values: CDR1 SGDLS, CDR2 YYNGEE. This CDR3 is 16 amino acids long. CDR3 coding DNA: TGTGCCAGCAGCCGATACCGGGACAGGGCTCTCCACGAGCAGTACTTC. Protein product: CASSRYRDRALHEQYF.

The chain employs TRBV20-1 and TRBJ2-2; weak D call: TRBD1 (7 bases). The CDR3 runs to 12 residues. Germline CDR1 and CDR2: DFQATT and SNEGSKA (reference sequence). V lost 7 bases, J lost 7 bases, and 13 bases lay in between. The CDR3 nucleotides read TGCAGTGTCCAGGGGGAGGTCGGGGAGCTGTTTTTT. Protein: CSVQGEVGELFF.

The chain has TRBV4-1 and TRBJ1-1; D unclear. Germline V CDR1 and CDR2: MGHRA, YSYEKL. The CDR3 has 14 residues. V lost 4 bases and J 0 bases, leaving 9 bases between the germline ends. The CDR3 spells CASSPLPLNTEAFF. CDR3 nucleotide sequence: TGCGCCAGCAGCCCCCTTCCCCTGAACACTGAAGCTTTCTTT.

The sample holds a few counts of this clonotype. This chain links TRBV5-1 with TRBJ1-1; D is unresolved. CDR3 length equals 14 residues. Germline V gene data show CDR1 as SGHRS and CDR2 as YFSETQ. Trimming cost V 3 bases and J 10 bases, with 19 bases left between them. The CDR3 DNA is TGCGCCAGCAGCTCCGGAGGATCGGGGAGCGTAGCTTTCTTT. Encoded protein: CASSSGGSGSVAFF. Full variable domain (rest looked up from reference TRBV5-1 and TRBJ1-1): KAGVTQTPRYLIKTRGQQVTLSCSPISGHRSVSWYQQTPGQGLQFLFEYFSETQRNKGNFPGRFSGRQFSNSRSEMNVSTLELGDSALYLCASSSGGSGSVAFFGQGTRLTVV.

The J gene is TRBJ2-7, the V gene TRBV7-8; tentatively, D is TRBD1 or TRBD2 (5 bases each). Germline CDR1 and CDR2: SGHVS and FQNEAQ. Trimming took off 1 base at V and 2 bases at J, with 15 bases between the two ends. The CDR3 runs 16 residues. The DNA for the CDR3 is TGTGCCAGCAGCTTAGAGGGTGGGACGGGAACCTACGAGCAGTACTTC. Protein: CASSLEGGTGTYEQYF.

The V call is TRBV2, the J call TRBJ1-2; TRBD1 is a possible D gene (6 bases). There are 12 residues in the CDR3. The V and J ends lost 6 bases and 7 bases respectively, with 12 bases between them. The germline CDR1 and CDR2 sequences are SNHLY and FYNNEI. The chain's CDR3 is CASRQGGAGYTF. The CDR3 DNA sequence: TGTGCCAGCAGGCAAGGGGGGGCTGGCTACACCTTC.

This clonotype was picked up a small number of times. The CDR3 region has the DNA TGTGCCAGTAGCCGGGATTCCAGGGGGCAGAACACTGAAGCTTTCTTT. Its protein product is CASSRDSRGQNTEAFF. The rearrangement links TRBV19 to TRBJ1-1; 8 nucleotides align to TRBD1. CDR1 is LNHDA and CDR2 is SQIVND in the germline V gene (reference sequence). The CDR3 loop spans 16 amino acids. Germline trimming cut 6 bases from V and 1 base from J; bases unmatched to any gene: 10. Filled out from reference TRBV19 and TRBJ1-1, the complete variable domain reads DGGITQSPKYLFRKEGQNVTLSCEQNLNHDAMYWYRQDPGQGLRLIYYSQIVNDFQKGDIAEGYSVSREKKESFPLTVTSAQKNPTAFYLCASSRDSRGQNTEAFFGQGTRLTVV.

This clonotype was counted a few times. This chain uses TRBV6-2 or TRBV6-3 with TRBJ1-5; tentative D call: TRBD1 (5 bases). The CDR3 is made up of 15 amino acids. Deletions cut 0 bases from V and 7 bases from J, with 13 bases between. Germline CDR1 MNHEY, CDR2 SVGEGT. This CDR3 is CASSYSREGRQPQHF. The CDR3 DNA reads TGTGCCAGCAGTTACTCCAGGGAGGGGAGGCAGCCCCAGCATTTT.

This clonotype was found many times. The chain combines TRBV11-2 with TRBJ2-5; TRBD2 aligns across 8 bases. The CDR3 sequence is 15 residues long. CDR1 and CDR2 from the germline V gene are SGHAT and FQNNGV. The junction had 14 bases not matched to a gene; V was cut back by 5 bases and J by 9 bases. CDR3 DNA sequence: TGTGCCAGCAGCCCCGGGGTAGCGGGGTCACAGGCCCAGTACTTC. Its translation is CASSPGVAGSQAQYF.

This chain joins TRBV24-1 and TRBJ2-5; a possible D gene is TRBD2 (5 bases). CDR1 KGHDR and CDR2 SFDVKD come from the germline V gene. Between the trimmed V and J ends, which lost 1 base and 5 bases, there was a span of 7 bases. This CDR3 spans 13 amino acids. The DNA for the CDR3 is TGTGCCACCAGTGATTTATGGAGGGAGACCCAGTACTTC. Translation gives CATSDLWRETQYF.

This clonotype was found a few times. The chain combines TRBV29-1 with TRBJ2-2; D is ambiguous. Germline-derived CDR1 and CDR2 are SQVTM and ANQGSEA. The CDR3 is made up of 14 amino acids. Deletions cut 4 bases from V and 2 bases from J, with 11 bases between. CDR3 coding DNA: TGCAGCGTTGCACCCGCCCCTAACACCGGGGAGCTGTTTTTT. Translating gives CSVAPAPNTGELFF.

This chain connects TRBV7-9 to TRBJ2-7; 11 nucleotides agree with TRBD2. In germline, CDR1 is SEHNR, CDR2 FQNEAQ (reference sequence). The CDR3 totals 17 residues. CDR3 sequence: CASSAGLAGRTSYEHYV. CDR3 nucleotides: TGTGCCAGCAGCGCCGGACTAGCGGGTCGAACTAGTTACGAGCATTACGTC.

This chain links TRBV19 with TRBJ2-4; TRBD1 or TRBD2 may be the D gene (6 bases each). Germline V gene sequence: CDR1 LNHDA, CDR2 SQIVND (reference sequence). V shed 6 bases and J shed 7 bases, with 16 bases lying between them. This CDR3 has 14 residues. As DNA, the CDR3 is TGTGCCAGTAGCAACGGGGGCCTCTGGAACATTCAGTACTTC. This translates into CASSNGGLWNIQYF. Variable domain in full (rest from reference TRBV19 and TRBJ2-4): DGGITQSPKYLFRKEGQNVTLSCEQNLNHDAMYWYRQDPGQGLRLIYYSQIVNDFQKGDIAEGYSVSREKKESFPLTVTSAQKNPTAFYLCASSNGGLWNIQYFGAGTRLSVL.

V and J are TRBV6-2 or TRBV6-3 and TRBJ2-1; 14 bases are a match to TRBD2. The CDR3 totals 15 residues. The junction had 4 bases not matched to a gene; V was cut back by 5 bases and J by 7 bases. Germline CDR1 is MNHEY and CDR2 is SVGEGT. The CDR3 DNA follows: TGTGCCAGCAGTCCTCGGACTAGCGGGAGGAATGAGCAGTTCTTC. Amino acid sequence: CASSPRTSGRNEQFF.